These 19 T cell receptor beta chains were all obtained from the same sample, sequenced in a study of glioma-infiltrating T cells after dendritic cell vaccination. Using immunoSEQ multiplex PCR, the repertoire was profiled, and TCRdb retains in-frame clones only, with some absent. The table shows 55,000 to 70,000 clones, with 80% to 85% occurring only once. This material consisted of blood, taken before dendritic cell vaccination. These receptors all come from a human donor with glioblastoma.

The chain has TRBV11-2 and TRBJ2-7; no clear D gene. The V gene lost 4 bases and the J gene lost 6 bases, with 10 bases spanning the gap. CDR3 length: 12 residues. Per the germline V gene, CDR1 is SGHAT and CDR2 is FQNNGV. CDR3 nucleotides: TGTGCCAGCAGCTCCGCTGGGCGCGAGCAGTACTTC. Protein sequence: CASSSAGREQYF. Using reference TRBV11-2 and TRBJ2-7 for the parts outside the CDR3, the full variable domain is EAGVAQSPRYKIIEKRQSVAFWCNPISGHATLYWYQQILGQGPKLLIQFQNNGVVDDSQLPKDRFSAERLKGVDSTLKIQPAKLEDSAVYLCASSSAGREQYFGPGTRLTVT.

The rearrangement joins TRBV4-1 to TRBJ2-7; the D gene is possibly TRBD2 (5 bases). V shed 9 bases and J shed 2 bases, with 14 bases lying between them. Germline V gene lookup returns CDR1 MGHRA and CDR2 YSYEKL. This CDR3 has 13 amino acids. The CDR3: CASLLDCTYEQYF. The CDR3 nucleotides are TGCGCCAGTTTACTGGACTGTACCTACGAGCAGTACTTC.

The chain combines TRBV29-1 with TRBJ2-1; maybe TRBD1 (6 bases). The CDR3 is made up of 14 amino acids. Germline CDR1 is SQVTM and CDR2 is ANQGSEA. The V gene lost 3 bases and the J gene lost 4 bases, with 13 bases spanning the gap. CDR3 nucleotide sequence: TGCAGCGTTGAGGAAGGGGGTGATTACAATGAGCAGTTCTTC. It specifies CSVEEGGDYNEQFF.

The chain is built from TRBV4-1 and TRBJ2-1, with D uncertain. Germline V CDR1 and CDR2: MGHRA, YSYEKL. Trimming left V 3 bases short and J 4 bases short, with 22 bases between. There are 18 residues in the CDR3. Here the CDR3 reads CASSQNHPQVTAYNEQFF. The DNA of the CDR3 is TGCGCCAGCAGCCAGAACCACCCTCAGGTGACGGCATACAATGAGCAGTTCTTC.

This chain links TRBV29-1 with TRBJ2-3, with D unclear. CDR1 and CDR2 (germline): SQVTM, ANQGSEA. Trimming took off 6 bases at V and 6 bases at J, with 7 bases between the two ends. The CDR3 is 10 residues long. The CDR3 sequence: CSVGQDTQYF. Here the CDR3 DNA reads TGCAGCGTGGGCCAGGATACGCAGTATTTT.

This rearrangement joins TRBV7-9 to TRBJ1-1; D uncertain. V was pared by 5 bases and J by 1 base, with 14 bases between. The V gene's germline CDR1 is SEHNR and CDR2 FQNEAQ (reference sequence). The CDR3 covers 15 residues. The CDR3 coding sequence is TGTGCCAGCAGCCTATACGGAGGCTGGAACACTGAAGCTTTCTTT. It codes for CASSLYGGWNTEAFF.

V usage is TRBV6-1 and J usage is TRBJ1-2; 11 bases agree with TRBD1. The CDR3 spans 14 residues. Per germline, CDR1 MNHNS and CDR2 SASEGT. The ends lost 0 bases at V and 8 bases at J; junction bases unmatched: 2. For the CDR3, the DNA is TGTGCCAGCAGTGAAGCGGGACAGGGGGGAGGCTACACCTTC. It codes for CASSEAGQGGGYTF.

This chain connects TRBV9 to TRBJ2-5, with 7 bases aligning to TRBD2. Trimming at V came to 2 bases and at J to 4 bases, leaving 5 bases not matched to a gene. CDR1 SGDLS and CDR2 YYNGEE come from the germline V gene. This CDR3 region has 14 residues. The chain's CDR3 is CASSVGSSGETQYF. The DNA of the CDR3 is TGTGCCAGCAGCGTCGGGTCTAGCGGAGAGACCCAGTACTTC.

The V gene is TRBV5-6, the J gene TRBJ2-1, with 16 bases matching TRBD2. Per germline, CDR1 SGHDT and CDR2 YYEEEE. The CDR3 covers 18 residues. V lost 2 bases to trimming and J lost 4 bases; unmatched junction nucleotides: 6. CDR3 amino acids: CASSFSGLAGGGYNEQFF. The CDR3 nucleotides are TGTGCCAGCAGCTTCTCGGGACTAGCGGGGGGGGGATACAATGAGCAGTTCTTC.

Points on this clone: One end of the junction is discordant with germline, which a read error may explain. The V gene is TRBV27, the J gene TRBJ2-1; 16 bases are a match to TRBD2. Germline V gene lookup returns CDR1 MNHEY and CDR2 SMNVEV (reference sequence). The length of the CDR3 is 14 residues. This chain's CDR3 is CASSTTGTSGGALF. Here the CDR3 DNA reads TGTGCCAGCAGTACAACCGGGACTAGCGGGGGGGCACTCTTC.

This chain joins TRBV27 and TRBJ2-1; 8 bases map to TRBD1. The CDR3 covers 15 residues. Trimming removed 2 bases from V and 6 bases from J; junction bases left unmatched: 6. CDR1 MNHEY and CDR2 SMNVEV come from the germline V gene (reference sequence). The CDR3 is CASSLRQGIPNEQFF. CDR3 DNA: TGTGCCAGCAGTTTAAGACAGGGGATCCCCAATGAGCAGTTCTTC.

The V call is TRBV6-5, the J call TRBJ1-2; 11 nucleotides match TRBD1. From germline, CDR1 is MNHEY and CDR2 SVGAGI. The CDR3 is made up of 13 amino acids. With 8 bases clipped from V and 7 bases from J, the junction kept 6 bases outside the gene matches. The CDR3 coding sequence is TGTGCCAGCTACGGACAGGGGGCTTTTGGCTACACCTTC. It yields the protein CASYGQGAFGYTF.

This chain joins TRBV5-8 and TRBJ1-5; a possible D gene is TRBD1 (6 bases). The V end was cut by 3 bases, the J end by 10 bases, with 17 bases between. Germline CDR1 is SGHTS and CDR2 is YDEGEE. The CDR3 contains 14 residues. The CDR3, as DNA: TGTGCCAGCAGCTACCCGACAGGACTTGGACCCCAGCATTTT. Protein sequence: CASSYPTGLGPQHF.

This chain links TRBV6-1 with TRBJ1-6, with D possibly TRBD1 on 5 matching bases. Trimming took off 0 bases at V and 6 bases at J, with 9 bases between the two ends. Germline-derived CDR1 and CDR2 are MNHNS and SASEGT. The CDR3 length is 15 residues. The CDR3 loop reads CASSEAGGGNSPLHF. The CDR3 DNA reads as TGTGCCAGCAGTGAAGCCGGGGGAGGTAATTCACCCCTCCACTTT.

This chain connects TRBV6-6 to TRBJ2-3; D is unclear. This CDR3 is built from 14 residues. Germline V CDR1 and CDR2: MNHNY, SVGAGI (reference sequence). Between the trimmed V and J ends, which lost 6 bases and 0 bases, there was a span of 10 bases. The CDR3 protein is CASSLSPSTDTQYF. The DNA of the CDR3 is TGTGCCAGCAGCCTATCCCCCAGCACAGATACGCAGTATTTT.

This rearrangement joins TRBV15 to TRBJ2-5; perhaps TRBD2 as D (6 bases). CDR1 and CDR2 (germline): LNHNV, YYDKDF (reference sequence). The CDR3 sequence is 17 residues long. V lost 0 bases to trimming and J lost 1 base, with 15 bases between them. The DNA of the CDR3 is TGTGCCACCAGCAGAGATGGGTGGGGGGTAGGCCAAGAGACCCAGTACTTC. It specifies CATSRDGWGVGQETQYF. The full variable domain, completed using reference TRBV15 and TRBJ2-5, is DAMVIQNPRYQVTQFGKPVTLSCSQTLNHNVMYWYQQKSSQAPKLLFHYYDKDFNNEADTPDNFQSRRPNTSFCFLDIRSPGLGDTAMYLCATSRDGWGVGQETQYFGPGTRLLVL.

The chain carries TRBV19 and TRBJ2-1; TRBD2 aligns across 11 bases. The germline CDR1 and CDR2 sequences are LNHDA and SQIVND (reference sequence). The CDR3 is 18 amino acids. V lost 5 bases, J lost 0 bases, and 9 bases stayed unmatched. The CDR3 reads CASSRLAGGQSSYNEQFF. CDR3 nucleotides: TGTGCCAGTAGTCGGCTAGCGGGGGGCCAGAGCTCCTACAATGAGCAGTTCTTC.

The chain has TRBV11-2 and TRBJ2-3; tentative D call: TRBD2 (7 bases). Between the trimmed V and J ends, which lost 9 bases and 5 bases, there was a span of 18 bases. The germline CDR1 and CDR2 sequences are SGHAT and FQNNGV. This CDR3 is 14 amino acids long. The CDR3 region is CASSWGGLRDTQYF. CDR3 nucleotide sequence: TGTGCCAGTAGTTGGGGGGGCCTAAGAGATACGCAGTATTTT. Supplemented by reference TRBV11-2 and TRBJ2-3, the full variable domain reads EAGVAQSPRYKIIEKRQSVAFWCNPISGHATLYWYQQILGQGPKLLIQFQNNGVVDDSQLPKDRFSAERLKGVDSTLKIQPAKLEDSAVYLCASSWGGLRDTQYFGPGTRLTVL.

J is TRBJ2-3 and V is TRBV19, with 8 nucleotides matching TRBD1. CDR3 size: 16 residues. Germline-derived CDR1 and CDR2 are LNHDA and SQIVND (reference sequence). J gave up 1 base and V 6 bases, and 9 bases lay outside the gene matches. The CDR3 protein is CASSLDRGGGTDTQYF. The CDR3 DNA sequence: TGTGCCAGTAGCCTTGACAGGGGAGGAGGCACAGATACGCAGTATTTT.